This entry concerns a single TCR beta chain. This record belongs to a study of blood T cell repertoires in COVID-19. Study overall: The United States, Italy and Spain supplied acute and convalescent COVID-19 samples.

CDR1 GTSNPN and CDR2 SVGIG come from the germline V gene (reference sequence). J was trimmed by 2 bases and V by 4 bases; bases with no gene match: 5. The CDR3 length is 14 residues. Original processing methods: Counts of nucleated cells, estimated from reference gene primer amplification, were obtained. Clones were sequenced by immunoSEQ multiplex PCR, and TCRdb holds only the in-frame ones, with some missing. From that table come the V and J calls and clone size; the DNA was used to work out D and trimming. Here the sample spans under 250,000 clones, about 85% being singletons. Sequencing was performed on peripheral blood. The sequence was obtained from a man in his late teens or twenties with active or convalescent COVID-19. J is TRBJ2-3 and V is TRBV30, with 8 bases lining up with TRBD2. This CDR3 is CAWTGGAYTDTQYF. The CDR3 nucleotides read TGTGCCTGGACCGGGGGGGCCTACACAGATACGCAGTATTTT.